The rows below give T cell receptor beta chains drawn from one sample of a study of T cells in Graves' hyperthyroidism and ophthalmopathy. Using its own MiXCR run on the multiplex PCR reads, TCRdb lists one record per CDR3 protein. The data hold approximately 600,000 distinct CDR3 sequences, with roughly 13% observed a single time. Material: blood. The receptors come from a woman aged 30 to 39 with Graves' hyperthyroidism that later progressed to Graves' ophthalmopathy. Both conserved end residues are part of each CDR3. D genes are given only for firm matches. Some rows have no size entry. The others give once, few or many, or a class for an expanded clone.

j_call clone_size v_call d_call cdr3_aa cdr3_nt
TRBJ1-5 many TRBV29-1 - CSVGGTGREPQHF TGCAGCGTTGGAGGGACGGGGAGGGAGCCCCAGCATTTT
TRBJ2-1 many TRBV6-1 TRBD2 CASSPGLAAVVEQFF TGTGCCAGCAGTCCGGGACTAGCGGCGGTAGTGGAGCAGTTCTTC
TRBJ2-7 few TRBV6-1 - CASSRGETVVSEQYF TGTGCCAGCAGCCGGGGCGAGACAGTCGTCTCCGAGCAGTACTTC
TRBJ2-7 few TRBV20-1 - CSARDRGRGYEQYF TGCAGTGCTAGAGATAGAGGCAGGGGCTACGAGCAGTACTTC
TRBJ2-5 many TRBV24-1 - CATSDHSDPGLPGEETQYF TGTGCCACCAGTGACCACTCCGACCCGGGACTCCCGGGCGAAGAGACCCAGTACTTC
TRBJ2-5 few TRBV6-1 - CASSPGPPHGTQYF TGTGCCAGCAGCCCCGGGCCCCCCCATGGGACCCAGTACTTC
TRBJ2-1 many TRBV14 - CASSQVGNEQFF TGTGCCAGCAGCCAAGTGGGTAATGAGCAGTTCTTC
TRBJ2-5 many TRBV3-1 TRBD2 CASSQDTLAGGGGETQYF TGTGCCAGCAGCCAAGATACACTAGCGGGAGGAGGGGGGGAGACCCAGTACTTC
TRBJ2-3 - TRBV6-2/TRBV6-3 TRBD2 CASSLRSGTRTDTQYF TGTGCCAGCAGCCTCCGTAGCGGGACCCGCACAGATACGCAGTATTTT
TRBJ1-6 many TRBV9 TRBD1 CASSVGQGDRSPLHF TGTGCCAGCAGCGTAGGACAGGGGGATCGCTCACCCCTCCACTTT
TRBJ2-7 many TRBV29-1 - CSARHITGTSHSYEQYF TGCAGCGCACGTCACATTACCGGGACTTCTCACTCCTACGAGCAGTACTTC
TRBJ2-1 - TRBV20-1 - CSARDRGRVLYNEQFF TGCAGTGCTAGAGATCGGGGCAGGGTCCTCTACAATGAGCAGTTCTTC
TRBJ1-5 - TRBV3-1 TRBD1 CASSRGKTGLGGPQHF TGTGCCAGCAGTCGTGGAAAGACAGGGTTGGGGGGGCCCCAGCATTTT
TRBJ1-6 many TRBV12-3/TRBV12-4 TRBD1 CASSPGTGPNNSPLHF TGTGCCAGCAGCCCGGGGACAGGGCCTAATAATTCACCCCTCCACTTT
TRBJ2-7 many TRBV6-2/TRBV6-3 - CASSYKIEPNYEQYF TGTGCCAGCAGTTACAAGATCGAACCAAACTACGAGCAGTACTTC
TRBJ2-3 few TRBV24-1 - CATSGKTDTQYF TGTGCCACCAGTGGAAAAACAGATACGCAGTATTTT
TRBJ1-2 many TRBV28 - CASSFAVFNYGYTF TGTGCCAGCAGTTTCGCGGTCTTTAACTATGGCTACACCTTC
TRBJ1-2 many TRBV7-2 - CASSLAGVGKVYGYTF TGTGCCAGCAGCTTGGCGGGGGTAGGCAAGGTCTATGGCTACACCTTC
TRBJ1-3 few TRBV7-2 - CASSLAGALSGNTIYF TGTGCCAGCAGCTTAGCGGGGGCCCTCTCTGGAAACACCATATATTTT
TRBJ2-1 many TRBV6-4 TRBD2 CASSEAGEHNEQFF TGTGCCAGCAGTGAGGCGGGAGAACACAATGAGCAGTTCTTC
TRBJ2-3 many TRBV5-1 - CAGSLLRDSWDTQYF TGCGCCGGCAGCTTGCTACGGGACTCCTGGGATACGCAGTATTTT
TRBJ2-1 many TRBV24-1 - CATSEPSTNEQFF TGTGCCACCAGTGAGCCAAGTACCAATGAGCAGTTCTTC
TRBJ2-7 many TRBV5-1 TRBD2 CASSLVSGGNSYEQYF TGCGCCAGCAGCTTGGTATCGGGGGGAAACTCCTACGAGCAGTACTTC
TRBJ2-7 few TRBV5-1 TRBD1 CASSYVDGTGSAEQYF TGCGCCAGCAGCTATGTTGACGGGACAGGTTCCGCCGAGCAGTACTTC
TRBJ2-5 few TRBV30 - CAWTDSSAATQYF TGTGCCTGGACTGATTCTTCCGCCGCGACCCAGTACTTC
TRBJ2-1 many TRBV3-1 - CASSRTAGTISYNEQFF TGTGCCAGCAGCCGAACGGCCGGGACAATCTCCTACAATGAGCAGTTCTTC
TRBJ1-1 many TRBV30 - CAWSSGPRTEAFF TGTGCCTGGAGTTCTGGACCGCGCACTGAAGCTTTCTTT
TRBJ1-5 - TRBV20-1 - CSARGDQPQLF TGCAGTGCTAGAGGGGATCAGCCCCAGCTTTTT
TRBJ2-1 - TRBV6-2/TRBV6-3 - CASTQRGNEQFF TGTGCCAGCACGCAACGTGGGAATGAGCAGTTCTTC
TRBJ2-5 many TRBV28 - CASSRMGAGETQYF TGTGCCAGCAGCCGGATGGGGGCCGGGGAGACCCAGTACTTC
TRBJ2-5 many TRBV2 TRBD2 CASSGGLAGVLGETQYF TGTGCCAGCAGTGGGGGACTAGCGGGAGTATTAGGAGAGACCCAGTACTTC
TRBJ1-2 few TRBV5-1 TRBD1 CASSLGTGGAGYTF TGCGCCAGCAGCTTGGGCACAGGGGGCGCGGGCTACACCTTC